There are a few counts of the clone carrying this T cell receptor beta chain. What it recognizes is unknown. This sample was included in a study of cytomegalovirus exposure and HLA in healthy donors. Findings and caveats of the study: The study carried out a later analysis of TCR beta sequences. It associated about 15,000 of them with specific HLA alleles at a false discovery rate of 0.05. The study put 150 or so TCR beta chains on its list as cytomegalovirus-associated.

PCR involved 60 Vbeta and 13 Jbeta primers. The data were produced by immunoSEQ multiplex PCR, yet TCRdb's version contains in-frame clones alone and is incomplete. Counted here are 100,000 or so clones, 76% occurring once; the ten biggest clones make up around 8.5%. This TCR derives from a man aged 40-49 years in good health and CMV-seropositive. Sequencing was performed on PBMCs.

The CDR3 DNA reads TGTGCCAGCAGCTTGACAGGAAGCTCCTACGAGCAGTACTTC. Translated, it gives CASSLTGSSYEQYF. This chain joins TRBV5-8 and TRBJ2-7; D is perhaps TRBD1 (5 bases). From germline, CDR1 is SGHTS and CDR2 YDEGEE. Deletions cut 1 base from V and 0 bases from J, with 8 bases between. This CDR3 region has 14 residues.